The 21 T cell receptor beta chains below all came from one sample that was sequenced in a study of T cell changes during pregnancy in multiple sclerosis. TCRdb's copy holds only in-frame clones and misses some; the assay was immunoSEQ multiplex PCR. The sample has about 39,000 clones; roughly 93% are singletons. Sequencing was performed on CD4+ T cells from peripheral blood mononuclear cells, taken in the first trimester of pregnancy. Source of these receptors: a female donor with multiple sclerosis, enrolled in a pregnancy study.

Remarks on this clone: This same CDR3 is encoded by further DNA sequences in the sample. This chain joins TRBV6-6 and TRBJ2-5; perhaps TRBD1 as D (6 bases). Trimming took 5 bases from V and 1 from J, leaving 14 bases between them. The CDR3 is made up of 15 amino acids. CDR1 and CDR2 from the germline V gene are MNHNY and SVGAGI (reference sequence). The CDR3 loop is CASSVGAIGQETQYF. The CDR3 nucleotides are TGTGCCAGCAGTGTGGGGGCCATAGGCCAAGAGACCCAGTACTTC.

V usage is TRBV28 and J usage is TRBJ2-1; TRBD1 matches 7 bases. There are 14 residues in the CDR3. Germline values: CDR1 MDHEN, CDR2 SYDVKM. V shed 6 bases, J shed 5 bases, and the junction held 7 bases outside the gene matches. CDR3 coding DNA: TGTGCCAGCAGACCATCCGGGACAGACAATGAGCAGTTCTTC. It specifies CASRPSGTDNEQFF. The entire variable domain, with the rest obtained from reference TRBV28 and TRBJ2-1, is as follows: DVKVTQSSRYLVKRTGEKVFLECVQDMDHENMFWYRQDPGLGLRLIYFSYDVKMKEKGDIPEGYSVSREKKERFSLILESASTNQTSMYLCASRPSGTDNEQFFGPGTRLTVL.

This clone is a singleton in its sample. This chain links TRBV5-8 with TRBJ2-1, with 8 bases matching TRBD1. CDR1 is SGHTS, CDR2 YDEGEE, per germline. The J segment lost 1 base and the V segment lost 6 bases, leaving 9 bases of the junction unmatched. This CDR3 is 16 amino acids long. Written as DNA, the CDR3 is TGTGCCAGCAACCCCTGGACAGGGCATTCCTACAATGAGCAGTTCTTC. It is translated as CASNPWTGHSYNEQFF.

The chain uses TRBV9 and TRBJ2-1; D perhaps matches TRBD2 (6 bases). Germline V gene lookup returns CDR1 SGDLS and CDR2 YYNGEE. The V and J ends lost 0 bases and 10 bases respectively, with 11 bases between them. CDR3 size: 13 residues. CDR3 nucleotides: TGTGCCAGCAGCGTAGGAGTAGCGGAGGAGCAGTTCTTC. Protein: CASSVGVAEEQFF.

CDR3 region: CASSPPGQGNTEAFF. CDR3 nucleotides: TGTGCCAGCAGTCCGCCGGGACAGGGGAACACTGAAGCTTTCTTT. The chain carries TRBV28 and TRBJ1-1, with 9 bases matching TRBD1. Per the germline V gene, CDR1 is MDHEN and CDR2 is SYDVKM. J was trimmed by 1 base and V by 5 bases; bases with no gene match: 5. This CDR3 comprises 15 residues.

The V gene is TRBV19, the J gene TRBJ2-5; the match to TRBD1 covers 10 bases. CDR3 length: 14 residues. Trimming at V came to 6 bases and at J to 5 bases, leaving 6 bases not matched to a gene. The germline gives CDR1 LNHDA, CDR2 SQIVND (reference sequence). This chain's CDR3 is CASRPTGGMETQYF. CDR3 DNA sequence: TGTGCCAGTAGGCCGACAGGGGGCATGGAGACCCAGTACTTC.

This sequence joins TRBV10-3 and TRBJ2-1; D is possibly TRBD1 (6 bases). The CDR3 extends over 15 amino acids. V was pared by 7 bases and J by 4 bases, with 17 bases between. The germline CDR1 and CDR2 sequences are ENHRY and SYGVKD. Written as DNA, the CDR3 is TGTGCCATCACTTCGCCGGGACACCAATACAATGAGCAGTTCTTC. Its protein product is CAITSPGHQYNEQFF.

The chain is built from TRBV7-3 and TRBJ1-1; TRBD1 matches at 7 bases. The germline V gene encodes CDR1 SGHTA and CDR2 FQGTGA. The CDR3 contains 14 residues. Trimming took 5 bases from V and 1 from J; bases not matched to a gene: 4. In DNA form, the CDR3 reads TGTGCCAGCAGCCCCACAGGGGCGAACACTGAAGCTTTCTTT. This codes for CASSPTGANTEAFF.

The chain employs TRBV7-2 and TRBJ2-7; D may be TRBD2 (6 bases). The V gene's germline CDR1 is SGHTA and CDR2 FQGNSA. Trimming pared 5 bases from V and 1 base from J, leaving 18 bases between. This CDR3 is built from 16 residues. The CDR3 region is CASSQGGTTSSYEQYF. The CDR3 DNA follows: TGTGCCAGCAGCCAGGGAGGCACGACAAGTTCCTACGAGCAGTACTTC.

V usage is TRBV6-4 and J usage is TRBJ2-5; D might be TRBD2 (5 bases). This CDR3 comprises 13 residues. CDR1 MRHNA and CDR2 SNTAGT come from the germline V gene. V lost 0 bases to trimming and J lost 8 bases, with 10 bases between them. This CDR3 reads CASSDSRGSTQYF. CDR3 nucleotide sequence: TGTGCCAGCAGTGACTCCCGTGGGAGTACCCAGTACTTC.

The gene calls are TRBV7-6 and TRBJ2-7, with a weak D call TRBD1 (6 bases). CDR3 length: 14 residues. CDR1 is SGHVS, CDR2 FNYEAQ, per germline. Trimming cost V 4 bases and J 5 bases, with 15 bases left between them. The CDR3 region has the DNA TGTGCCAGCAGCTCGGCGGGCAAGGGGGACGAGCAGTACTTC. Encoded protein: CASSSAGKGDEQYF.

The chain couples TRBV5-1 to TRBJ1-1; D is possibly TRBD1 (5 bases). This CDR3 has 14 residues. In germline, CDR1 is SGHRS, CDR2 YFSETQ. V lost 2 bases and J 4 bases, leaving 12 bases between the germline ends. CDR3 sequence (DNA): TGCGCCAGCAGCTTTACGTCAGGGTTCACTGAAGCTTTCTTT. It specifies CASSFTSGFTEAFF.

The chain has TRBV7-6 and TRBJ2-3, with TRBD2 as a possible D gene (6 bases). The germline gives CDR1 SGHVS, CDR2 FNYEAQ. Trimming stripped 5 bases from V and 5 bases from J, with 17 bases between. The CDR3 extends over 15 amino acids. Written as DNA, the CDR3 is TGTGCCAGCAGCCCACTGTGGGGGGTTGAAGATACGCAGTATTTT. It specifies CASSPLWGVEDTQYF.

The chain has TRBV6-6 and TRBJ2-7; D perhaps matches TRBD1 (5 bases). The V and J ends lost 2 bases and 5 bases respectively, with 7 bases between them. The length of the CDR3 is 12 residues. Germline V gene sequence: CDR1 MNHNY, CDR2 SVGAGI (reference sequence). The CDR3 coding sequence is TGTGCCAGCAGTTACATAGGGGACGAGCAGTACTTC. Residues: CASSYIGDEQYF.

The chain links TRBV7-9 to TRBJ1-1; no clear D gene. Trimming cost V 5 bases and J 1 base, with 11 bases left between them. CDR1 and CDR2 from the germline V gene are SEHNR and FQNEAQ (reference sequence). The CDR3 totals 14 residues. The DNA of the CDR3 is TGTGCCAGCAGCCCCCAGACGGGGAACACTGAAGCTTTCTTT. It encodes CASSPQTGNTEAFF.

The chain couples TRBV7-2 to TRBJ2-5, with D possibly TRBD2 on 6 matching bases. The CDR3 loop spans 14 amino acids. The germline V gene encodes CDR1 SGHTA and CDR2 FQGNSA. The germline V and J ends were trimmed by 5 bases and 2 bases, with 12 bases remaining between them. The CDR3 DNA reads TGTGCCAGCAGCAAATCCGGGAGTCAAGAGACCCAGTACTTC. This codes for CASSKSGSQETQYF.

The chain has TRBV6-5 and TRBJ2-1; 14 bases map to TRBD2. CDR1 and CDR2 from the germline V gene are MNHEY and SVGAGI. This CDR3 spans 15 amino acids. The ends lost 5 bases at V and 9 bases at J; junction bases unmatched: 6. The CDR3 bases are TGTGCCAGCAGTCCAAGACTAGCGGGGGGGGGTGAGCAGTTCTTC. This sequence encodes CASSPRLAGGGEQFF.

The chain recombines TRBV6-4 with TRBJ2-1; TRBD2 might be the D (6 bases). The V end was cut by 0 bases, the J end by 3 bases, with 12 bases between. Germline CDR1 and CDR2: MRHNA and SNTAGT. The CDR3 is 16 amino acids. The CDR3 bases are TGTGCCAGCAGTGACTCCGGGGGTACCGACTACAATGAGCAGTTCTTC. Its protein is CASSDSGGTDYNEQFF.

The gene calls are TRBV7-2 and TRBJ1-1; tentatively, D is TRBD1 (6 bases). CDR1 is SGHTA, CDR2 FQGNSA, per germline. The germline V and J ends were trimmed by 5 bases and 0 bases, with 10 bases remaining between them. The CDR3 length is 14 residues. CDR3 sequence (DNA): TGTGCCAGCAGCCCCCGGACAGTGAACACTGAAGCTTTCTTT. It encodes CASSPRTVNTEAFF.

The chain has TRBV18 and TRBJ2-6, with TRBD1 matching 12 bases. The CDR3 runs to 19 residues. V dropped 2 bases and J dropped 0; count of bases not matched to a gene: 5. Per the germline V gene, CDR1 is KGHSH and CDR2 is LQKENI. The CDR3 bases are TGTGCCAGCTCACCAGGACGGGGACAGGGGGCCTCTGGGGCCAACGTCCTGACTTTC. This sequence encodes CASSPGRGQGASGANVLTF.

The chain uses TRBV6-5 and TRBJ2-1; 9 bases align to TRBD2. V gave up 8 bases and J gave up 9 bases; unmatched junction bases: 14. The V gene's germline CDR1 is MNHEY and CDR2 SVGAGI. This CDR3 has 15 residues. The CDR3 sequence: CASWRIVAGAGEQFF. The CDR3 DNA reads as TGTGCCAGCTGGCGGATAGTAGCGGGAGCCGGTGAGCAGTTCTTC.